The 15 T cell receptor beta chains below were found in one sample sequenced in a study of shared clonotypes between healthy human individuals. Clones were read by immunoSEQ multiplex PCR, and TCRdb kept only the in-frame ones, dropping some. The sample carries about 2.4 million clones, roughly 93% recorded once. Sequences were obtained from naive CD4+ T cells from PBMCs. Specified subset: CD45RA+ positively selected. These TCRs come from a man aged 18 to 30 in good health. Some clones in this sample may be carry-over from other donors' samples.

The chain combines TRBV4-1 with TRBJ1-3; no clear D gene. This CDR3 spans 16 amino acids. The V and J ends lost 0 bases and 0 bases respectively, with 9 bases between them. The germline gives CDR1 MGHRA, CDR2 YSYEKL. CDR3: CASSQEPWSSGNTIYF. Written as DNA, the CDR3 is TGCGCCAGCAGCCAAGAACCCTGGAGCTCTGGAAACACCATATATTTT.

The CDR3 protein is CASSELRQIHEQYF. The CDR3 DNA reads TGTGCCAGCAGTGAATTACGGCAGATCCACGAGCAGTACTTC. This chain links TRBV6-1 with TRBJ2-7; no reliable D call. This CDR3 region has 14 residues. Trimming shortened V by 2 bases and J by 5 bases, and 13 bases separated the two germline ends. The germline V gene encodes CDR1 MNHNS and CDR2 SASEGT.

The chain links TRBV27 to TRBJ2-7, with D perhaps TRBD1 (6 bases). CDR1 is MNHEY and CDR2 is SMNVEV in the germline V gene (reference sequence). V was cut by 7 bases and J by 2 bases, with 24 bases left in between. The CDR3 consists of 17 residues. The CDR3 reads CASTPISKPRGTYEQYF. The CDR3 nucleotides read TGTGCCAGCACCCCGATTTCCAAGCCCAGGGGTACCTACGAGCAGTACTTC.

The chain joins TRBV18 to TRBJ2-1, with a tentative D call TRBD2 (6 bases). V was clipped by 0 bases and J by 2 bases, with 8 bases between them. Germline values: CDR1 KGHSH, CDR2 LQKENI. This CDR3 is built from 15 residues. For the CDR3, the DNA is TGTGCCAGCTCACCACCGTGGGAGGCCTACAATGAGCAGTTCTTC. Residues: CASSPPWEAYNEQFF.

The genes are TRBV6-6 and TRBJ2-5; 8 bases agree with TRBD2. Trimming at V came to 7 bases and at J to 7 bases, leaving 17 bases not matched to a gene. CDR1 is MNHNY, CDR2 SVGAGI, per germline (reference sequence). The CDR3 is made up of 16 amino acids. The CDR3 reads CASTSGGGRTWRTQYF. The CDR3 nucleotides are TGTGCCAGCACCTCCGGGGGGGGACGGACCTGGCGGACCCAGTACTTC.

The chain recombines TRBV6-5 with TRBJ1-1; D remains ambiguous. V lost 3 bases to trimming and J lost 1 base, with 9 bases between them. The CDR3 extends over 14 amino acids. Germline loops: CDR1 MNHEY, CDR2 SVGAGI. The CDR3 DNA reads TGTGCCAGCAGTTATGGGTTAAGGAACACTGAAGCTTTCTTT. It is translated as CASSYGLRNTEAFF.

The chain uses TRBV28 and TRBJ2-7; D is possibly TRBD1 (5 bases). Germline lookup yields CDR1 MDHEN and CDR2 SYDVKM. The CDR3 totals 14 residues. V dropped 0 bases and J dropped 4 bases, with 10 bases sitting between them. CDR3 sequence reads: CASSLWGLGYEQYF. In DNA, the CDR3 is TGTGCCAGCAGTTTATGGGGGCTGGGTTACGAGCAGTACTTC.

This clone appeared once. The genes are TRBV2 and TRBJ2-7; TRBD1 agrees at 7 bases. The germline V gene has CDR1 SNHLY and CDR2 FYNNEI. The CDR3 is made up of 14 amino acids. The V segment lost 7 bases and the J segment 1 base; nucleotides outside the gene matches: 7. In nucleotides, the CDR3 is TGTGCCAGCAAACGACAGGGAACTTCCTACGAGCAGTACTTC. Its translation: CASKRQGTSYEQYF. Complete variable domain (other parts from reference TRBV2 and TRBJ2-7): EPEVTQTPSHQVTQMGQEVILRCVPISNHLYFYWYRQILGQKVEFLVSFYNNEISEKSEIFDDQFSVERPDGSNFTLKIRSTKLEDSAMYFCASKRQGTSYEQYFGPGTRLTVT.

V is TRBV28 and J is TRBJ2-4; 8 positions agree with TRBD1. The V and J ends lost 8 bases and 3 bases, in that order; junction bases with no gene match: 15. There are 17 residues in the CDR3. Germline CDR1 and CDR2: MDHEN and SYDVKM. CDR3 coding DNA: TGTGCCAGCCGCGGCCAATTCCAGACAGGGGACAAAAACATTCAGTACTTC. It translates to CASRGQFQTGDKNIQYF. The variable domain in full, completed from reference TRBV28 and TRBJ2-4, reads DVKVTQSSRYLVKRTGEKVFLECVQDMDHENMFWYRQDPGLGLRLIYFSYDVKMKEKGDIPEGYSVSREKKERFSLILESASTNQTSMYLCASRGQFQTGDKNIQYFGAGTRLSVL.

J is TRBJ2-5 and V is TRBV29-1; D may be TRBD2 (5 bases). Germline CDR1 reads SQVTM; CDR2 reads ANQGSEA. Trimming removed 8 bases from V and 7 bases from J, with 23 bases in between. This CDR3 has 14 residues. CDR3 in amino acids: CSISSGIRGGTQYF. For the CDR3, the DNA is TGCAGCATATCGTCAGGTATTCGGGGTGGGACCCAGTACTTC.

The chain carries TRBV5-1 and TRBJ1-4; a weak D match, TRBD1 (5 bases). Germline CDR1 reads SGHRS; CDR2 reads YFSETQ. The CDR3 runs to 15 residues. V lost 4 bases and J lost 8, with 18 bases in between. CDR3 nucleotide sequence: TGCGCCAGCAGCCGGTCCCGGGGGACGGTGGAAAAACTGTTTTTT. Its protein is CASSRSRGTVEKLFF.

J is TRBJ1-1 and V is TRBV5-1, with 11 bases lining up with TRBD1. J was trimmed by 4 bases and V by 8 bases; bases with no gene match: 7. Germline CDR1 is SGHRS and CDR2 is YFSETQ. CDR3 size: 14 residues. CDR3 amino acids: CASAGTGGITEAFF. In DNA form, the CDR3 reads TGCGCCAGTGCAGGGACAGGGGGAATCACTGAAGCTTTCTTT. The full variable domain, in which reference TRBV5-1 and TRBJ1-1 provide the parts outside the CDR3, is KAGVTQTPRYLIKTRGQQVTLSCSPISGHRSVSWYQQTPGQGLQFLFEYFSETQRNKGNFPGRFSGRQFSNSRSEMNVSTLELGDSALYLCASAGTGGITEAFFGQGTRLTVV.

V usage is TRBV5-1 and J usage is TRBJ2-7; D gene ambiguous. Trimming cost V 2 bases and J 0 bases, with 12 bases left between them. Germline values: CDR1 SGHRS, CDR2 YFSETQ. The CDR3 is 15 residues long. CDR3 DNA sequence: TGCGCCAGCAGCTTAACCGGAGTAAGCTCCTACGAGCAGTACTTC. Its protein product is CASSLTGVSSYEQYF.

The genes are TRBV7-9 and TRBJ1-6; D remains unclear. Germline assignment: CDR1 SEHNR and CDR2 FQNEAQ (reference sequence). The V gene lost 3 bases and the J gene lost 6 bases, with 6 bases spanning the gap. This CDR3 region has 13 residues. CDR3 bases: TGTGCCAGCAGCTTCGATGGTAATTCACCCCTCCACTTT. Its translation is CASSFDGNSPLHF.

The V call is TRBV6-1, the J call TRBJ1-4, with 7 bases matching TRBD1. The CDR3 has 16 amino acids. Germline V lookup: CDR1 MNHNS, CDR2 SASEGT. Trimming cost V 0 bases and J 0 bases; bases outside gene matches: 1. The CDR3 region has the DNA TGTGCCAGCAGTGAAGCCGGGACAGCAACTAATGAAAAACTGTTTTTT. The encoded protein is CASSEAGTATNEKLFF.